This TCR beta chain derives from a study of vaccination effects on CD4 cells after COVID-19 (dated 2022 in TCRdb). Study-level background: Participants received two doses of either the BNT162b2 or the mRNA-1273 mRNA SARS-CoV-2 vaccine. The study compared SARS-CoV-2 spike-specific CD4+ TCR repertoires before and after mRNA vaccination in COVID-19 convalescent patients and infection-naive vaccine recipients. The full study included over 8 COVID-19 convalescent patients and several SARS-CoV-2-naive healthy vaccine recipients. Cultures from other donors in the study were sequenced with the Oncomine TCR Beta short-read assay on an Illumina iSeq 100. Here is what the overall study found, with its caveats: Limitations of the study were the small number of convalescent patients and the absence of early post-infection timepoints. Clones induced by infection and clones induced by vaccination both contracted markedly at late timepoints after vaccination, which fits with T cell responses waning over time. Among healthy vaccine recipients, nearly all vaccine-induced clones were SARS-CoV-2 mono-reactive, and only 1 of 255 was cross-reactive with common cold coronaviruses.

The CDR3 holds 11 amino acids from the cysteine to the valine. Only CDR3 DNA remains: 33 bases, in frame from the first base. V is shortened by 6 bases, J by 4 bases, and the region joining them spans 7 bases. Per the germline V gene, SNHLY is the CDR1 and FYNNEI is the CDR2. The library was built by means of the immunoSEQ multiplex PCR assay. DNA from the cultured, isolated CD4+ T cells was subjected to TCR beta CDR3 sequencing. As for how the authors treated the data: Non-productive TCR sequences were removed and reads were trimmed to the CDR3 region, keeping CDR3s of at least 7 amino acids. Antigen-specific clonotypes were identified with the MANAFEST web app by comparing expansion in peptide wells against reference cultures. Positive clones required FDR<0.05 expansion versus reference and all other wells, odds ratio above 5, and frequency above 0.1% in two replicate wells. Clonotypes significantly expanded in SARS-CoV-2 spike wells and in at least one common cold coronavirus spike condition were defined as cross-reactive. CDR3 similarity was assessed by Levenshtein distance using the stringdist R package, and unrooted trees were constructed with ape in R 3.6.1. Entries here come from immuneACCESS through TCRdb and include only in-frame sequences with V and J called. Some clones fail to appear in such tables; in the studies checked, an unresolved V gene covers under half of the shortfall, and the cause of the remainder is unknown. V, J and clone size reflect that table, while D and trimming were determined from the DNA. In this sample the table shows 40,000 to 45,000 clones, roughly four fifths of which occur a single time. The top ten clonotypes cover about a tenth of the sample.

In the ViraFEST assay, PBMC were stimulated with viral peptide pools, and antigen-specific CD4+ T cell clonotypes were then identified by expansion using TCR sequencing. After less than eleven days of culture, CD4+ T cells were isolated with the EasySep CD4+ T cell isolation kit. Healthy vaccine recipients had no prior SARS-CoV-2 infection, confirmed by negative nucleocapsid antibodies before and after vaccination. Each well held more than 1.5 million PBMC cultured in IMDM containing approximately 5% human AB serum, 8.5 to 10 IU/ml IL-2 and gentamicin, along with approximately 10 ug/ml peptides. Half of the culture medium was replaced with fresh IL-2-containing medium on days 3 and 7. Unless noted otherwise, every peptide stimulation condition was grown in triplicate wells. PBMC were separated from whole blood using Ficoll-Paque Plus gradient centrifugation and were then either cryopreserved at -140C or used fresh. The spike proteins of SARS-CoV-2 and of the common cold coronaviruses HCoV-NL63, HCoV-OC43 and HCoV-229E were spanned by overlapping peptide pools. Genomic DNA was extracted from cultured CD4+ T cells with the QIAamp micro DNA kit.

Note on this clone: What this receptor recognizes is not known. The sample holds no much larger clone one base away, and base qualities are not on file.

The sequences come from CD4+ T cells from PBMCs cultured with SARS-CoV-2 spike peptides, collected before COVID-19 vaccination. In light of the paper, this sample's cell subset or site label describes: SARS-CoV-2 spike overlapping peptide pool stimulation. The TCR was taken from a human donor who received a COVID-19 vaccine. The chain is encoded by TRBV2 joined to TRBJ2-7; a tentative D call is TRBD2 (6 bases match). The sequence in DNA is TGTGCCAGCAGACTAGCTTACGAGCAGTACGTC. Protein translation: CASRLAYEQYV.